This T cell receptor (beta chain) originates from a study of blood T cells in healthy people across ages. Whole-study findings and limits: Whereas aged donors had fewer naive CD4+ cells, long-lived donors had more of them and higher diversity. In these data, TCR beta diversity tracked strongly with naive T cell percentage.

Combining a sample-barcoded 5' primer with a J-beta primer mix, a second PCR ran for roughly 7 to 11 cycles. A template-switch adaptor that had 12 random nucleotides put a tag on each cDNA molecule. TCRdb reprocessed the 5' RACE reads with MiXCR, giving one entry per CDR3 protein. Of about 580,000 distinct CDR3 sequences listed, 47% are singletons. Isolation per sample recovered at least 6 million PBMCs. The CDR3 is made up of 15 amino acids. V lost 4 bases to trimming and J lost 0 bases, with 10 bases between them. CDR1 is SGHTA, CDR2 FQGTGA, per germline. This clonotype has just a few counts. Its antigen is still unknown.

The specimen was blood. The receptor's source is an elderly man in good health. The rearrangement uses TRBV7-3 and TRBJ2-1; D unclear. The CDR3, as DNA: TGTGCCAGCAGCTATCGATTAAGCTCCTACAATGAGCAGTTCTTC. This encodes CASSYRLSSYNEQFF.